This record covers a single TCR beta chain. Antigen unknown. This sample stems from a study of radiation and T cells in renal cell carcinoma. Time point defined: blood 4 weeks post-SBRT, at nephrectomy. Treatment in this sample: 15 Gy SBRT to primary tumor, nephrectomy 4 weeks later. After SBRT, blood was collected at 2 and 4 weeks, plus baseline. The patient's renal cell carcinoma had clear cell pathology. Findings of the study overall: Without pretreatment biopsies, baseline tumor clonotype presence was undetermined.

Some clones are missing from TCRdb's copy, which holds only in-frame ones; the method was immunoSEQ multiplex PCR. The sample contains 50,000 to 65,000 clones, about 74% of which appear only once. The sequences come from blood, collected from a patient whose treatment included radiotherapy and nephrectomy. The clonotype originates from a man aged 55 to 70 with renal cell carcinoma.

The DNA for the CDR3 is TGTGCCAGTAGTTCCTTATCTCAGCCCCAGCATTTT. It translates to CASSSLSQPQHF. The J gene is TRBJ1-5, the V gene TRBV19; D remains unclear. Germline V CDR1 and CDR2: LNHDA, SQIVND (reference sequence). This CDR3 comprises 12 residues. With 5 bases removed from V and 6 bases from J, the gap between germline ends came to 8 bases. Looking up the rest from reference TRBV19 and TRBJ1-5 gives the full variable domain: DGGITQSPKYLFRKEGQNVTLSCEQNLNHDAMYWYRQDPGQGLRLIYYSQIVNDFQKGDIAEGYSVSREKKESFPLTVTSAQKNPTAFYLCASSSLSQPQHFGDGTRLSIL.